The rows below give T cell receptor beta chains drawn from one sample of a study of blood T cell repertoires in COVID-19. Assay: immunoSEQ multiplex PCR; the TCRdb copy retains only in-frame clones and omits some. The table has roughly 120,000 clones, just over 70% seen once. Sample: peripheral blood. The receptors here all came from a human donor with acute or convalescent COVID-19. The donor label of this sample is uncertain. The CDR3 runs from the conserved cysteine through the conserved F or W. Each record gives: D gene, V gene, J gene, clone size, CDR3 DNA, CDR3 protein. The D gene is left open where the match is weak. A row's size may be missing; if present it is once, few, many or a size class.

TRBD1,TRBV5-1,TRBJ2-7,.,TGCGCCAGCAGCAGGACAGGGCCCCTGGGCTTAAGAGAGCAGTACTTC,CASSRTGPLGLREQYF
TRBD1,TRBV13,TRBJ1-6,.,TGTGCCAGCAGCGACCGGGACAGAGGGCGAAATTCACCCCTCCACTTT,CASSDRDRGRNSPLHF
.,TRBV6-5,TRBJ1-1,.,TGTGCCAGCAGTTACTCGAGTGCGGGGTCGACTGAAGCTTTCTTT,CASSYSSAGSTEAFF
.,TRBV4-1,TRBJ2-3,.,TGCGCCAGCAGCCAAGGGGGACGGGGAGGACCAGATACGCAGTATTTT,CASSQGGRGGPDTQYF
TRBD1,TRBV28,TRBJ1-2,few,TGTGCCAGCAGTTTCCCGGACAGGGATTGGAACTATGGCTACACCTTC,CASSFPDRDWNYGYTF
.,TRBV6-4,TRBJ2-4,.,TGTGCCAGCAGTGAAGTGGCTGGAGGGTACGACATTCAGTACTTC,CASSEVAGGYDIQYF
.,TRBV5-6,TRBJ2-5,.,TGTGCCAGCAGCTTGGAGGCTAGCGTCCAAGAGACCCAGTACTTC,CASSLEASVQETQYF
TRBD1,TRBV18,TRBJ1-4,.,TGTGCCAGCTCACCAGCGACAGGGGTCGGTGAAAAACTGTTTTTT,CASSPATGVGEKLFF
TRBD1,TRBV5-1,TRBJ1-4,.,TGCGCCAGCAGCGCGGGACAGCCAAATGAAAAACTGTTTTTT,CASSAGQPNEKLFF
.,TRBV7-2,TRBJ1-5,once,TGTGCCAGCAGCCGTTTTGGGAGGGGCGGAGGTCAGCCCCAGCATTTT,CASSRFGRGGGQPQHF
.,TRBV13,TRBJ1-1,few,TGTGCCAGCAGCCTGAGTGTATTTCGGAACACTGAAGCTTTCTTT,CASSLSVFRNTEAFF
.,TRBV6-5,TRBJ1-2,.,TGTGCCAGCATGCTAGAAAGGGGCGCCTTTGGCTACACCTTC,CASMLERGAFGYTF
.,TRBV7-3,TRBJ2-3,once,TGTGCCAGCAGCCCGTCCAGGGCGGGGTTGAGAGATACGCAGTATTTT,CASSPSRAGLRDTQYF
.,TRBV30,TRBJ1-5,.,TGTGCCTGGAAACAGGCAGGATCAAGTCAGCCCCAGCATTTT,CAWKQAGSSQPQHF